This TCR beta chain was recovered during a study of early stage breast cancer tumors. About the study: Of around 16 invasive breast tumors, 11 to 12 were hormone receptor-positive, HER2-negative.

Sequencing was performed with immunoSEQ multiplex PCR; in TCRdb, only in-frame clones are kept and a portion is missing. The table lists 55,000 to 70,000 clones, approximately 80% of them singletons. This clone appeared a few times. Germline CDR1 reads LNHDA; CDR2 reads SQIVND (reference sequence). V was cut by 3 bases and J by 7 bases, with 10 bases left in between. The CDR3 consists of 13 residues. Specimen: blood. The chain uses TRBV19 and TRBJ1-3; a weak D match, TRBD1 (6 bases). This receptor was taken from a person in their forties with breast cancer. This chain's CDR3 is CASSIGGSNTIYF. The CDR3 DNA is TGTGCCAGTAGTATCGGGGGCAGTAACACCATATATTTT.